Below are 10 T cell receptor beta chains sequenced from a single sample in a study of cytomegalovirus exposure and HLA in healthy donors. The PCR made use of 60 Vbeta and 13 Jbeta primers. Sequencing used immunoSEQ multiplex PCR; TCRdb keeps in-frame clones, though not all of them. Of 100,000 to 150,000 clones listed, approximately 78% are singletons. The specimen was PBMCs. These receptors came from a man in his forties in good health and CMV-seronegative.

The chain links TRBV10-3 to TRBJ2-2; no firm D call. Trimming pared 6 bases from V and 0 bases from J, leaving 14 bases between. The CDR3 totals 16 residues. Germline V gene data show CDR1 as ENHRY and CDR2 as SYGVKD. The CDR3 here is CAISDKPIPNTGELFF. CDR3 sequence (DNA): TGTGCCATCAGCGACAAACCAATACCGAACACCGGGGAGCTGTTTTTT.

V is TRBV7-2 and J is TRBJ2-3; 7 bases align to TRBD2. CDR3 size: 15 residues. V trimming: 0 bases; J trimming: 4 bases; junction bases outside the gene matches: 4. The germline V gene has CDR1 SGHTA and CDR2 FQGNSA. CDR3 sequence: CASSLAGGEPDTQYF. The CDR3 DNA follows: TGTGCCAGCAGCTTAGCGGGGGGGGAACCAGATACGCAGTATTTT.

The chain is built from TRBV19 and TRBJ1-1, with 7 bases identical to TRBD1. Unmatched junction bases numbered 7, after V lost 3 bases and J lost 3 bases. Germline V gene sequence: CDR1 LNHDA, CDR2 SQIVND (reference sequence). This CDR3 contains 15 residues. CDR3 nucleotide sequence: TGTGCCAGTAGTATGGGACAGCGAGGAGACACTGAAGCTTTCTTT. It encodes CASSMGQRGDTEAFF.

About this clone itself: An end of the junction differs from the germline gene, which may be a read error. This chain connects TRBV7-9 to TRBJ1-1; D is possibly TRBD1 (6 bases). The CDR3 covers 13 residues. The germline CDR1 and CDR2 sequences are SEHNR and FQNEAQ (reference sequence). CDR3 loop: CSSSLQGDTEAFF. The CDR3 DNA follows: TGTTCCAGCAGCCTACAGGGAGACACTGAAGCTTTCTTT.

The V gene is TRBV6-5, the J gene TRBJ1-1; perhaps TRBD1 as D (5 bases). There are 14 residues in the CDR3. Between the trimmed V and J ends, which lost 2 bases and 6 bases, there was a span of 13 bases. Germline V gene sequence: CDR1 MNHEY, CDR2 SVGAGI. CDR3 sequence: CASSYGRRGAEAFF. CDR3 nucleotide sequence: TGTGCCAGCAGTTACGGTAGAAGGGGTGCTGAAGCTTTCTTT.

The CDR3, as DNA: TGTGCCAGCAGCTTAGGGGGACAGGGCGTCTATGGCTACACCTTC. It specifies CASSLGGQGVYGYTF. The chain couples TRBV7-3 to TRBJ1-2, with 9 bases fitting TRBD1. This CDR3 region has 15 residues. Trimming at V came to 2 bases and at J to 4 bases, leaving 5 bases not matched to a gene. The germline V gene encodes CDR1 SGHTA and CDR2 FQGTGA.

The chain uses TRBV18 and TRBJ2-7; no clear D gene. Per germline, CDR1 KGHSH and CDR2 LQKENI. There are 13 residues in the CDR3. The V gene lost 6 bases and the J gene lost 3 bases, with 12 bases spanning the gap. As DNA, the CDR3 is TGTGCCAGCTCGTTTGGGCGAATCTACGAGCAGTACTTC. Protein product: CASSFGRIYEQYF.

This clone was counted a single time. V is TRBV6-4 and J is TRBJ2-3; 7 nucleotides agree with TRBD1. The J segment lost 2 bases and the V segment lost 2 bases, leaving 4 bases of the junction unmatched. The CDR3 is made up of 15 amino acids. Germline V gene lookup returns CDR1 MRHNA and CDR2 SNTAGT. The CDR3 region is CASSDGTADTDTQYF. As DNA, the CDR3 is TGTGCCAGCAGTGACGGGACAGCCGACACAGATACGCAGTATTTT.

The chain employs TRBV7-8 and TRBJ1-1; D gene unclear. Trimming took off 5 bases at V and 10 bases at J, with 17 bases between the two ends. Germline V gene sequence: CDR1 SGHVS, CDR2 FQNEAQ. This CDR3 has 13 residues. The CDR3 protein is CASSPPSGGSAFF. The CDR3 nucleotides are TGTGCCAGCAGCCCCCCCTCCGGAGGCTCAGCTTTCTTT.

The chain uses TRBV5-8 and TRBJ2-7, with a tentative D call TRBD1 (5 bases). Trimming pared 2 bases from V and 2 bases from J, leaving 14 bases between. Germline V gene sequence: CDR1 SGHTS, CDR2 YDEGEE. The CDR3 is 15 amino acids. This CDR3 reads CASSFVGAGPYEQYF. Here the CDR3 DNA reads TGTGCCAGCAGCTTCGTTGGGGCAGGACCCTACGAGCAGTACTTC.